This T cell receptor (beta chain) was sequenced for a study of cytomegalovirus exposure and HLA in healthy donors. Broader study findings: Rare TCR sequences dominated, though some public TCRs recurred in many donors. Versus the approximately 670-donor mean, an Asian-associated ancestry cluster reportedly showed fewer N-insertions in a later analysis.

PCR was performed using 60 Vbeta and 13 Jbeta primers. TCRdb's table, derived via immunoSEQ multiplex PCR, lists solely in-frame clones and lacks some. The data hold approximately 110,000 clones, with roughly 77% observed a single time. This clone appeared a single time. Its cognate antigen is unknown. V trimming: 1 base; J trimming: 2 bases; junction bases outside the gene matches: 7. This CDR3 is 16 amino acids long. The V gene's germline CDR1 is SGHVS and CDR2 FNYEAQ. The TCR originated in a woman in her thirties in good health and CMV-seronegative. Sequencing was done on a sample of PBMCs. V gene TRBV7-6 combines with J gene TRBJ2-7; 8 bases fit TRBD1. CDR3 nucleotide sequence: TGTGCCAGCAGCTTAGGAGGTCAGGGGGCGGCCTACGAGCAGTACTTC. Residues: CASSLGGQGAAYEQYF.